This T cell receptor (beta chain) is drawn from a study of T cell responses to AZD1222 COVID-19 vaccine. Between the trimmed V and J ends, which lost 4 bases and 2 bases, there was a span of 9 bases. The CDR3 consists of 13 residues. The germline V gene has CDR1 SGHRS and CDR2 YFSETQ. Profiling relied on immunoSEQ multiplex PCR, and the TCRdb table lists in-frame clones only, not all of them. The sample lists 150,000 to 160,000 clones; roughly 90% were seen once. The chain is built from TRBV5-1 and TRBJ1-2; unclear D gene. The sequencing here drew on peripheral blood, taken on day 0 of AZD1222 vaccination. This receptor was taken from an adult in good health. CDR3 residues: CASSHPTNYGYTF. The CDR3 nucleotides read TGCGCCAGCAGCCACCCCACAAACTATGGCTACACCTTC.